This T cell receptor beta chain was recovered during a study of CD8 T cells in ankylosing spondylitis (dated 2017 in TCRdb). About the study as a whole: The study profiled T cell receptor beta repertoires in healthy donors and ankylosing spondylitis patients to find disease-linked TCR variants. Peripheral blood was sampled, and synovial fluid was also collected from ankylosing spondylitis patients. The whole study cohort included some 100 healthy donors and 20 to 30 ankylosing spondylitis patients.

This clonotype occurred many times. Its antigen target is currently unknown. No base quality information exists; no much larger clone differs at one position. Instrument on record: Illumina HiSeq 2500. Quantitative 5'-RACE with molecular barcodes was the method used to prepare the TCR beta libraries. From the authors' description of their analysis: To identify disease-linked TCR variants, a new computational method was used, one built on a probabilistic model of VDJ rearrangement. TCRdb trimmed public reads at Q25 via fastp, called clones via MiXCR and kept in-frame beta chains. Each entry merges the rows of one CDR3 protein and shows their most common DNA and genes. The V and J calls, along with clone size, are taken from TCRdb and not from the paper's own processing. The sample data list 450,000 to 550,000 distinct CDR3 sequences, and roughly 5.2% of these were observed just once. The top ten hold around 3.6% of the sample.

Here is what the overall study found, with its caveats: A CD8+ phenotype was shown by the disease-linked clones, which were found at relatively low frequencies in peripheral blood. Some motif variants were previously reported in synovial fluid and blood of reactive arthritis patients, suggesting common disease-initiation mechanisms. The disease-linked clones were reported to be significantly enriched in matched synovial fluid samples from ankylosing spondylitis patients. Blood from ankylosing spondylitis patients appeared to be characterized by a TCR beta motif made up of under ten highly homologous amino acid variants.

Deletion took 6 bases off V and 9 bases off J, with a span of 11 bases between the germline ends. Including the terminal cysteine and phenylalanine, the CDR3 comprises 11 residues. The read is trimmed to its CDR3 DNA, 33 bases read in frame from base 1. Recombination linked TRBV12-3 or TRBV12-4 to TRBJ1-2; the best D guess is TRBD1, with 6 bases matching. The sample taken for sequencing was blood, either unsorted or a sorted T cell fraction (not recorded which). This sequence was found in a male donor with ankylosing spondylitis. The CDR3 has the sequence CASSHRASYTF. The sequenced DNA is TGTGCCAGCAGCCACAGGGCTAGCTACACCTTC.